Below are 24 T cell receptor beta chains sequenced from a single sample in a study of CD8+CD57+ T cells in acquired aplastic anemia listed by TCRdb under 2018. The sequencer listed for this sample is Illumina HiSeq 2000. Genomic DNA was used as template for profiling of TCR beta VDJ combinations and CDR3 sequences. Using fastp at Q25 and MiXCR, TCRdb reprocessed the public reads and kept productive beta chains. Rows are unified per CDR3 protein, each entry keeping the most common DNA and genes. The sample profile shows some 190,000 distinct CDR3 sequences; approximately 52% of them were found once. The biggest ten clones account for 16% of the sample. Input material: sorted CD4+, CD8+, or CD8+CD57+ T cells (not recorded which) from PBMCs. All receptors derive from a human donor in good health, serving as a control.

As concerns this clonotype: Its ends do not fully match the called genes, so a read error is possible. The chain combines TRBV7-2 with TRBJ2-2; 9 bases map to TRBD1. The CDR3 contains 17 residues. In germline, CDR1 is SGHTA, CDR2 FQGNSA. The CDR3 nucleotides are TGTGCCAGCAGCTCCCAACAGGGGGCGTGGGGCACCGAGGAGCTGTTTTTT. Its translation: CASSSQQGAWGTEELFF.

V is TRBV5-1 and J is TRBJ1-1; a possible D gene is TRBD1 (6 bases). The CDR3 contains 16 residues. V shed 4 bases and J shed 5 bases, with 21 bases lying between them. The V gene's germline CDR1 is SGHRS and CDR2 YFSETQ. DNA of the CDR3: TGCGCCAGCAGCGACAGCCCGACAGGCCCGGGGACTGAAGCTTTCTTT. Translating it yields CASSDSPTGPGTEAFF.

CDR3 nucleotides: TGTGCCAGTAGTATCGCCCGCCAGCTAAACACTGAAGCTTTCTTT. Amino acids: CASSIARQLNTEAFF. The rearrangement links TRBV19 to TRBJ1-1; the D is unclear. The CDR3 has 15 residues. Deletions cut 3 bases from V and 2 bases from J, with 13 bases between. CDR1 and CDR2 from the germline V gene are LNHDA and SQIVND (reference sequence).

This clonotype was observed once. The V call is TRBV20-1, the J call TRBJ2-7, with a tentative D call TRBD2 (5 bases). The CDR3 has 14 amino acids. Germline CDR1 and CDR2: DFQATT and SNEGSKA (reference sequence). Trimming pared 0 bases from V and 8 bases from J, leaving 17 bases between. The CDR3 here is CSARDVGNTGKQYF. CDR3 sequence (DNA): TGCAGTGCTAGAGATGTAGGGAATACGGGGAAGCAGTACTTC.

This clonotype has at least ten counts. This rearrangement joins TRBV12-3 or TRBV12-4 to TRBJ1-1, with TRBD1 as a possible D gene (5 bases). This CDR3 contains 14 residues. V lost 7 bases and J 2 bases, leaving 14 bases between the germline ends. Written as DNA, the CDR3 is TGTGCCAGCACCGCAACAGGTCCTAACACTGAAGCTTTCTTT. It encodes CASTATGPNTEAFF.

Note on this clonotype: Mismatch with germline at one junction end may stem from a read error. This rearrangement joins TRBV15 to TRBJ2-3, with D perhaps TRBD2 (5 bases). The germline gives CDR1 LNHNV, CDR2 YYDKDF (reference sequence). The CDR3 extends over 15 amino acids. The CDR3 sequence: CASSVGGAVPDTQYF. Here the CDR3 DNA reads TGTGCCAGCAGCGTAGGAGGAGCTGTACCAGATACGCAGTATTTT.

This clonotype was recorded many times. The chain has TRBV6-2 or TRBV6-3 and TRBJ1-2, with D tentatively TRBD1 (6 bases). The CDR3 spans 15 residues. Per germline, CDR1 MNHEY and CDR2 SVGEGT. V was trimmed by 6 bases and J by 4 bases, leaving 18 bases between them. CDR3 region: CASRDDTWTVYGYTF. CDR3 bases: TGTGCCAGCAGGGACGATACATGGACAGTCTATGGCTACACCTTC.

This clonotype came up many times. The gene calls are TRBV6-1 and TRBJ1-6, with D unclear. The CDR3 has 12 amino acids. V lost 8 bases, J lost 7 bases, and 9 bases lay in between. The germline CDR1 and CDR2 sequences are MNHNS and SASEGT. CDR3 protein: CASGPINSPLHF. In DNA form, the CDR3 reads TGTGCCAGCGGGCCGATCAATTCACCCCTCCACTTT.

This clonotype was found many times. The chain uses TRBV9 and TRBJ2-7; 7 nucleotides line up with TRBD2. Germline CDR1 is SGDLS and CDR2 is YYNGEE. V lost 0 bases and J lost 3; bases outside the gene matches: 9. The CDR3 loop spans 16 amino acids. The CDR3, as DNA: TGTGCCAGCAGCGTAGCTACGGGGGGAATGGGCTACGAGCAGTACTTC. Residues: CASSVATGGMGYEQYF.

The CDR3 nucleotides read TGCGCCAGCAACGCCGGACAGCAAACCTCCTACGAGCAGTACTTC. Protein: CASNAGQQTSYEQYF. The chain has TRBV10-2 and TRBJ2-7; perhaps TRBD1 as D (6 bases). Germline V CDR1 and CDR2: WSHSY, SAAADI. V lost 7 bases and J 0 bases, leaving 16 bases between the germline ends. The CDR3 spans 15 residues.

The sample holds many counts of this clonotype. Here the CDR3 reads CASSYRGRYEAFF. The CDR3 DNA sequence: TGTGCCAGCAGTTACCGGGGACGTTATGAAGCTTTCTTT. The chain carries TRBV6-6 and TRBJ1-1, with TRBD1 as a possible D gene (5 bases). From germline, CDR1 is MNHNY and CDR2 SVGAGI (reference sequence). There are 13 residues in the CDR3. The germline V and J ends were trimmed by 2 bases and 7 bases, with 11 bases remaining between them.

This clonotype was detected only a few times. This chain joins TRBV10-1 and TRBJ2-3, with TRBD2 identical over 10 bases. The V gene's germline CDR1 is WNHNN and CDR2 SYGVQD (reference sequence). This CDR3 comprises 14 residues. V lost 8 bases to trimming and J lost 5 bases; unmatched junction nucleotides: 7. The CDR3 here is CASGSGRAGDTQYF. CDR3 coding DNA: TGCGCCAGCGGCAGCGGGAGGGCAGGAGATACGCAGTATTTT.

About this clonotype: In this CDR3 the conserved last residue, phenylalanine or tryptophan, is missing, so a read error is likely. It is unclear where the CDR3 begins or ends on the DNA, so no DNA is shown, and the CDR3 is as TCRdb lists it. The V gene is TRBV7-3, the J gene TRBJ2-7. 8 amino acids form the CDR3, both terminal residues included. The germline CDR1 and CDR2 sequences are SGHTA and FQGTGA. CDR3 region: CASSLTYG.

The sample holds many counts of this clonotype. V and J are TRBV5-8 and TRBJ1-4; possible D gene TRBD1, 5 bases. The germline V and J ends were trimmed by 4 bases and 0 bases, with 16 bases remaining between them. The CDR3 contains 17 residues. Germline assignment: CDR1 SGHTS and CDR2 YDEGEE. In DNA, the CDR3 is TGTGCCAGCAGCCGGGGCGGGGGTCCGGCAACTAATGAAAAACTGTTTTTT. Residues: CASSRGGGPATNEKLFF.

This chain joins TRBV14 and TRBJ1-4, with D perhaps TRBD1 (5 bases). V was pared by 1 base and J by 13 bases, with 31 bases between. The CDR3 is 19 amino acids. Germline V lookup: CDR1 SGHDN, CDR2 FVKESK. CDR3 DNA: TGTGCCAGCAGCCAAGGGCGGTCCCCGGGAGGGCGGGGACCGGGGAGACTGTTTTTT. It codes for CASSQGRSPGGRGPGRLFF.

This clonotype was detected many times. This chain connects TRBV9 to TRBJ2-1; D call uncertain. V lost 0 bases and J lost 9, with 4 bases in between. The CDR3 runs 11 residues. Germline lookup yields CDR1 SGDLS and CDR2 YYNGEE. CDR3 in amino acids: CASSVGSEQFF. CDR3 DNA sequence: TGTGCCAGCAGCGTAGGTAGTGAGCAGTTCTTC. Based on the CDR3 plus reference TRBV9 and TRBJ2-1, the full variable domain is DSGVTQTPKHLITATGQRVTLRCSPRSGDLSVYWYQQSLDQGLQFLIQYYNGEERAKGNILERFSAQQFPDLHSELNLSSLELGDSALYFCASSVGSEQFFGPGTRLTVL.

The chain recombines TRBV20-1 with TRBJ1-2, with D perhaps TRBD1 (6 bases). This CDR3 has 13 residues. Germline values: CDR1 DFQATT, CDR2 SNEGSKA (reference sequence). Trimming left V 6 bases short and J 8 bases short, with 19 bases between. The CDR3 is CSATGGAGQGYTF. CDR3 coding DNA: TGCAGTGCAACGGGGGGGGCAGGTCAGGGCTACACCTTC.

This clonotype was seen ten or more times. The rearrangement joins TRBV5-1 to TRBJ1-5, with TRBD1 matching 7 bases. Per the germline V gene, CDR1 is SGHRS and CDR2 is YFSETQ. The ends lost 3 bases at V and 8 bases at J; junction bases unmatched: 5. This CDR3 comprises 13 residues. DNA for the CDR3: TGCGCCAGCAGCTGGGCTCAGGGGGAGCCCCAGCATTTT. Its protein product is CASSWAQGEPQHF.

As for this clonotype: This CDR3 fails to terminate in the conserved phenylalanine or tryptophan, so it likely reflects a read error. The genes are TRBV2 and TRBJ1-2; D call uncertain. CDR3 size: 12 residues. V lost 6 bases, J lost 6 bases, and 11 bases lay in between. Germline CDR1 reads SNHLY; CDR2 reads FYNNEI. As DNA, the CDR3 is TGTGCCAGCAGCCCAACAGAAAATGGCTACACCCTC. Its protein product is CASSPTENGYTL.

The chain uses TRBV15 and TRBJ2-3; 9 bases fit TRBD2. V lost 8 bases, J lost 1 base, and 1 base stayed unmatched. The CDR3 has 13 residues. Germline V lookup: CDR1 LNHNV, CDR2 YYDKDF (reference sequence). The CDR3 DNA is TGTGCCACCCAGCGGGGGGGCACAGATACGCAGTATTTT. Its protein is CATQRGGTDTQYF.

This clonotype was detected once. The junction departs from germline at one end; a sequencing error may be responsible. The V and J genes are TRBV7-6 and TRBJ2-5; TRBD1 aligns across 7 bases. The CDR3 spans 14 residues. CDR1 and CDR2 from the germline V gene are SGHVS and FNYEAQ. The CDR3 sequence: CASKRQGQKETQHF. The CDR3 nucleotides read TGTGCCAGCAAGAGACAGGGCCAAAAAGAGACCCAGCACTTC.

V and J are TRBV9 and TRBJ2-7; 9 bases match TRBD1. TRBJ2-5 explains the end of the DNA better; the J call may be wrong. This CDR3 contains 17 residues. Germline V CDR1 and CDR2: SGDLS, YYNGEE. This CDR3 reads CASSVTSGTGHQETQYF. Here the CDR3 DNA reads TGTGCCAGCAGCGTAACATCGGGGACAGGGCACCAAGAGACCCAGTACTTC.

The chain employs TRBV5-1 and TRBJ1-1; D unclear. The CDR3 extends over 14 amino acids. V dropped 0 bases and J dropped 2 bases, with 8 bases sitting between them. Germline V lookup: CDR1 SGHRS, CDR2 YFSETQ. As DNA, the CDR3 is TGCGCCAGCAGCTTGGACCACCATAACACTGAAGCTTTCTTT. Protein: CASSLDHHNTEAFF.

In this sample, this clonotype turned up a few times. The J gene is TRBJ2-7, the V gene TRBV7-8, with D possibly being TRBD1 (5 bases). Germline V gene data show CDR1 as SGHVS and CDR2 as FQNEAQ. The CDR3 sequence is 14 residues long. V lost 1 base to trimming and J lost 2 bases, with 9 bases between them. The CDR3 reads CASSLVGQTYEQYF. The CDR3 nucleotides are TGTGCCAGCAGCTTAGTAGGACAAACCTACGAGCAGTACTTC.